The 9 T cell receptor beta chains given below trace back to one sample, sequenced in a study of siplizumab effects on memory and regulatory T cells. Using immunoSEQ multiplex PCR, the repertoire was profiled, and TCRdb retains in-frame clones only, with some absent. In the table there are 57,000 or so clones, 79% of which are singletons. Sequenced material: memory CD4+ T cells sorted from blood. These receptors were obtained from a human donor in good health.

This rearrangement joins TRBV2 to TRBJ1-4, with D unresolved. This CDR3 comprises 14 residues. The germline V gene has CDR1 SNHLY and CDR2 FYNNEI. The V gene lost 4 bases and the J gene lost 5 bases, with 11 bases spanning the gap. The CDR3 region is CASSVERLNEKLFF. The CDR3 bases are TGTGCCAGCAGTGTGGAACGGCTAAATGAAAAACTGTTTTTT. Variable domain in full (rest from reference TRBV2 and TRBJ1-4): EPEVTQTPSHQVTQMGQEVILRCVPISNHLYFYWYRQILGQKVEFLVSFYNNEISEKSEIFDDQFSVERPDGSNFTLKIRSTKLEDSAMYFCASSVERLNEKLFFGSGTQLSVL.

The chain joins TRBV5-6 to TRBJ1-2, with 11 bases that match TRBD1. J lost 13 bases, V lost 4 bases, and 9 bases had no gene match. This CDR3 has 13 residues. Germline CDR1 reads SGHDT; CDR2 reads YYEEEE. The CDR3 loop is CASSRDRGTFSTF. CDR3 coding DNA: TGTGCCAGCAGCCGGGACAGGGGGACATTCAGCACCTTC.

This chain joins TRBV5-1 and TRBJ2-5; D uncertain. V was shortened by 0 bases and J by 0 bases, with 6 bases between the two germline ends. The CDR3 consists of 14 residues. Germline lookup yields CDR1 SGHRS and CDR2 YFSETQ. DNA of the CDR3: TGCGCCAGCAGCTTGGGATCTAACCAAGAGACCCAGTACTTC. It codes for CASSLGSNQETQYF.

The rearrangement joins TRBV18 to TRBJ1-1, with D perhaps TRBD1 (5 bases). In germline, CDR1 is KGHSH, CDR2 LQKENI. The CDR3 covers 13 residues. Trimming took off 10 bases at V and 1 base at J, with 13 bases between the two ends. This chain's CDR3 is CATAGDRNTEAFF. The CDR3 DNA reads TGTGCCACGGCGGGGGATCGGAACACTGAAGCTTTCTTT.

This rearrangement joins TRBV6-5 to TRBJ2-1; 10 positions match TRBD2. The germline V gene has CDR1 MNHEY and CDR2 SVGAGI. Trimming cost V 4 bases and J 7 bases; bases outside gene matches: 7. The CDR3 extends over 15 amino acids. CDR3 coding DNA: TGTGCCAGCAGTTCTCTTAGCGGGGGGACTAATGAGCAGTTCTTC. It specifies CASSSLSGGTNEQFF.

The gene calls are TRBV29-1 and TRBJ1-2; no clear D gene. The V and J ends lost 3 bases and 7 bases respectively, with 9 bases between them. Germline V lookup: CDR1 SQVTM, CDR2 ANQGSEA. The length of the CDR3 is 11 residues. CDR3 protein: CSVEEGSGYTF. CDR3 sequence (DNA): TGCAGCGTTGAGGAGGGAAGTGGCTACACCTTC.

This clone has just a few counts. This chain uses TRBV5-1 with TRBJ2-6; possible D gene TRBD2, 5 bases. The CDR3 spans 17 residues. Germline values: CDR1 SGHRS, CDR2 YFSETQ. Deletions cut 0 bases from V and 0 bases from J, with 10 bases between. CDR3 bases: TGCGCCAGCAGCTTGGAACTTGGGAGCTCTGGGGCCAACGTCCTGACTTTC. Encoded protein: CASSLELGSSGANVLTF. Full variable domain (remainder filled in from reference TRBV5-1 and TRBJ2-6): KAGVTQTPRYLIKTRGQQVTLSCSPISGHRSVSWYQQTPGQGLQFLFEYFSETQRNKGNFPGRFSGRQFSNSRSEMNVSTLELGDSALYLCASSLELGSSGANVLTFGAGSRLTVL.

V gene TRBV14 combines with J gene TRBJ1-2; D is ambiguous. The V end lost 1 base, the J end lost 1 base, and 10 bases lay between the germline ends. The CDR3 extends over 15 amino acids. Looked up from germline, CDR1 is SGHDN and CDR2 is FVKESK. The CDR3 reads CASSQGPALNYGYTF. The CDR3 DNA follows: TGTGCCAGCAGCCAAGGCCCAGCCCTTAACTATGGCTACACCTTC.

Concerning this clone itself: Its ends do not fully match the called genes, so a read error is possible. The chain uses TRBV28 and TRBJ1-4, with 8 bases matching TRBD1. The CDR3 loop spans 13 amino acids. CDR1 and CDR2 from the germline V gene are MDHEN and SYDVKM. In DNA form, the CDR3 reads TGTGCCAGCAGCCCTGCGGGGACAGGAACCGCCCTTTTT. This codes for CASSPAGTGTALF.